The clone carrying this T cell receptor beta chain was seen ten or more times. Its antigen is not known. The data were taken from a study of T cells in Graves' hyperthyroidism and ophthalmopathy. Study-level points and caveats: A 13 V-J model separated ophthalmopathy from stable hyperthyroidism. Progression to ophthalmopathy was predicted a median of 6.5 months early.

The blood sample dates from first hyperthyroidism diagnosis, preceding any ophthalmopathy symptoms. V was shortened by 3 bases and J by 4 bases, with 9 bases between the two germline ends. Germline V gives CDR1 SGHTA, CDR2 FQGNSA. The CDR3 extends over 13 amino acids. Amplified TCR beta CDR3 regions derived from RNA transcripts. A set of HTBI primers served as the primers for a first-round RT-PCR of the TCR CDR3. TCRdb re-called the multiplex PCR reads with MiXCR, one entry per CDR3 protein. Of more than 300,000 distinct CDR3 sequences detected, roughly 15% appear once; the ten largest clones hold 30% to 35%.

The sequenced sample was blood. The chain is built from TRBV7-2 and TRBJ1-2, with a tentative D call TRBD1 (5 bases). This sequence was found in a young woman with Graves' hyperthyroidism that later progressed to Graves' ophthalmopathy. The CDR3 DNA follows: TGTGCCAGCAGCTTGGACACGTCCTATGGCTACACCTTC. Its protein is CASSLDTSYGYTF. The variable domain in full, completed from reference TRBV7-2 and TRBJ1-2, reads GAGVSQSPSNKVTEKGKDVELRCDPISGHTALYWYRQSLGQGLEFLIYFQGNSAPDKSGLPSDRFSAERTGGSVSTLTIQRTQQEDSAVYLCASSLDTSYGYTFGSGTRLTVV.